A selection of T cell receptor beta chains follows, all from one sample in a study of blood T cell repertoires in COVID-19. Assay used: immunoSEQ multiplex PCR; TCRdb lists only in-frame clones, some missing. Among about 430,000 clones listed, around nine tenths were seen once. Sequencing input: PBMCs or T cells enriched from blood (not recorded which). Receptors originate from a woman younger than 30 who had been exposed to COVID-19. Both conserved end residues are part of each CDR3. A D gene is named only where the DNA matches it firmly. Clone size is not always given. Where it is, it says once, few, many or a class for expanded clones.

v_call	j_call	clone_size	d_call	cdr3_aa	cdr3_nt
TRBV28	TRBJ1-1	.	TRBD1	CASSTRDRENTEAFF	TGTGCCAGCAGTACCAGGGACAGAGAGAACACTGAAGCTTTCTTT
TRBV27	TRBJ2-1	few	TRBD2	CASSPGLAGPRGNEQFF	TGTGCCAGCAGTCCCGGACTAGCGGGGCCGCGGGGCAATGAGCAGTTCTTC
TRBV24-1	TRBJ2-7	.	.	CATSDLQRREQYF	TGTGCCACCAGTGATTTACAGAGGAGGGAGCAGTACTTC
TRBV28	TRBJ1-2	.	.	CASSLTSGYTF	TGTGCCAGCAGTTTGACTAGCGGCTACACCTTC
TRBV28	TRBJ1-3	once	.	CASAPQARAGNTIYF	TGTGCCAGCGCCCCACAAGCCAGGGCTGGAAACACCATATATTTT
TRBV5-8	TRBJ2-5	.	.	CASSLSTGIETQYF	TGTGCCAGCAGCCTATCGACAGGTATAGAGACCCAGTACTTC
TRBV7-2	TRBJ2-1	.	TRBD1	CASSLEATGNNEQFF	TGTGCCAGCAGCTTAGAGGCGACAGGGAACAATGAGCAGTTCTTC
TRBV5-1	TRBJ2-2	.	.	CASSGGLNTGELFF	TGCGCCAGCAGCGGGGGACTGAACACCGGGGAGCTGTTTTTT
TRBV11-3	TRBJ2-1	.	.	CASARGIYNEQFF	TGTGCCAGCGCGAGGGGGATATACAATGAGCAGTTCTTC
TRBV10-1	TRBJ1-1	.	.	CASSDRGHTEAFF	TGCGCCAGCAGTGATAGGGGCCACACTGAAGCTTTCTTT
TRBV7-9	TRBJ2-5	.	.	CASSIRGGTQYQETQYF	TGTGCCAGCAGCATTAGGGGTGGGACACAGTACCAAGAGACCCAGTACTTC
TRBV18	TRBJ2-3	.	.	CASSTRGYSTDTQYF	TGTGCCAGCTCAACACGGGGCTACTCCACAGATACGCAGTATTTT
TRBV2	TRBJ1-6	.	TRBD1	CASGGQGDSPLHF	TGTGCCAGCGGGGGACAGGGTGATTCACCCCTCCACTTT
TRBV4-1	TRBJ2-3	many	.	CASSQDWSGRTQYF	TGCGCCAGCAGCCAAGATTGGTCGGGGAGGACGCAGTATTTT
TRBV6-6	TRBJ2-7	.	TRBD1	CASSSVDRAIDEQYF	TGTGCCAGCAGTTCGGTGGACAGGGCGATCGACGAGCAGTACTTC
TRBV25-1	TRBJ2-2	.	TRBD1	CASSEQGAGGELFF	TGTGCCAGCAGCGAACAGGGGGCCGGCGGGGAGCTGTTTTTT